The 25 T cell receptor beta chains below come from one sample, sequenced in a study of T cell clusters in autoimmune cytopenias. Approximately 36,000 genome equivalents of blood DNA were amplified for TRB. TRB was amplified by touch-down multiplex PCR, primer pools A and B combined. Each CDR3 protein gets one entry in TCRdb, which reprocessed the multiplex PCR reads and gives no DNA. With around 6,600 distinct CDR3 sequences in the sample, the ten largest clones hold 6.5% to 9%. This same sample was also taken into another study, of T cell repertoires in aging, cancer and after chemotherapy.

The sequencing input was peripheral blood. Receptor source: a human donor in good health.

The rearrangement uses TRBV12-3 or TRBV12-4 and TRBJ2-2; the TRBD1 assignment by TCRdb is unverifiable without DNA. This CDR3 is 15 amino acids long. CDR3 sequence: CATHNRGTDTGELFF.

The chain uses TRBV27 and TRBJ2-7; with no DNA, the TCRdb D assignment of TRBD1 cannot be verified. The length of the CDR3 is 14 residues. Germline CDR1 and CDR2: MNHEY and SMNVEV (reference sequence). The CDR3 loop reads CASSPTRPRGEQYF.

This clonotype shows up as medium-sized by frequency. The chain employs TRBV19 and TRBJ2-7; TCRdb proposes TRBD1, but this gene call is untestable without DNA. This CDR3 comprises 12 residues. CDR1 LNHDA and CDR2 SQIVND come from the germline V gene (reference sequence). The CDR3 is CATRDRLYEQYF.

This sequence joins TRBV19 and TRBJ2-1; there is no DNA to check the TCRdb D call of TRBD2. Germline lookup yields CDR1 LNHDA and CDR2 SQIVND (reference sequence). This CDR3 region has 13 residues. CDR3: CASMPSGVDEQFF.

V and J are TRBV12-3 or TRBV12-4 and TRBJ1-4; TCRdb picks TRBD1, but there is no DNA to check that call. The CDR3 runs to 18 residues. The CDR3: CASSSLPGRSSTNEKLFF.

The chain employs TRBV29-1 and TRBJ2-2. CDR1 is SQVTM, CDR2 ANQGSEA, per germline. This CDR3 has 12 amino acids. The CDR3 here is CSVEEPGGELFF.

Judged by frequency, this clonotype is medium-sized. The chain joins TRBV19 to TRBJ1-4. Germline assignment: CDR1 LNHDA and CDR2 SQIVND (reference sequence). The CDR3 is 14 amino acids. The CDR3: CASSMTTTNEKLFF.

By frequency, this clonotype registers medium-sized. The rearrangement links TRBV19 to TRBJ1-6. CDR1 LNHDA and CDR2 SQIVND come from the germline V gene (reference sequence). This CDR3 region has 15 residues. The CDR3: CASSIFPHGNSPLHF.

Considering frequency, this clonotype is medium-sized. The V gene is TRBV29-1, the J gene TRBJ1-5. CDR1 is SQVTM, CDR2 ANQGSEA, per germline. The CDR3 is made up of 12 amino acids. CDR3 region: CSAVDGNQPQHF.

This chain joins TRBV27 and TRBJ1-5; there is no DNA to check the TCRdb D call of TRBD1. The CDR3 loop spans 12 amino acids. Germline loops: CDR1 MNHEY, CDR2 SMNVEV (reference sequence). CDR3 sequence: CASSSRGQPQHF.

By frequency, this clonotype registers medium-sized. The CDR3 reads CASSLQGNTGELFF. The V and J genes are TRBV5-5 and TRBJ2-2; TCRdb proposes TRBD1, but this gene call is untestable without DNA. CDR1 and CDR2 (germline): SGHKS, YYEKEE (reference sequence). The CDR3 sequence is 14 residues long. The variable domain in full, completed from reference TRBV5-5 and TRBJ2-2, reads DAGVTQSPTHLIKTRGQQVTLRCSPISGHKSVSWYQQVLGQGPQFIFQYYEKEERGRGNFPDRFSARQFPNYSSELNVNALLLGDSALYLCASSLQGNTGELFFGEGSRLTVL.

V is TRBV18 and J is TRBJ1-6; TCRdb picks TRBD1, but there is no DNA to check that call. CDR1 is KGHSH and CDR2 is LQKENI in the germline V gene. This CDR3 spans 16 amino acids. This chain's CDR3 is CASSADTNSYNSPLHF.

The chain employs TRBV6-5 and TRBJ1-1; the D call from TCRdb, TRBD1, cannot be confirmed without DNA. Germline lookup yields CDR1 MNHEY and CDR2 SVGAGI. The CDR3 is 16 amino acids. CDR3 amino acids: CASSYFDRGSGTEAFF.

The chain links TRBV15 to TRBJ1-1. From germline, CDR1 is LNHNV and CDR2 YYDKDF (reference sequence). This CDR3 has 14 amino acids. This CDR3 reads CATSRVQKATEAFF.

This clonotype is identified as medium-sized (0.01 to 0.1%) from frequency. The chain carries TRBV6-2 or TRBV6-3 and TRBJ1-2. The CDR3 is 13 amino acids. Germline V gene lookup returns CDR1 MNHEY and CDR2 SVGEGT. CDR3 sequence reads: CASSYLAGHGYTF.

The J gene is TRBJ1-1, the V gene TRBV29-1; TCRdb returns TRBD1, unconfirmable since there is no DNA. The CDR3 consists of 14 residues. Germline V lookup: CDR1 SQVTM, CDR2 ANQGSEA. The CDR3 region is CSVEERGRAPEAFF.

Judged by frequency, this clonotype is medium-sized (0.01 to 0.1%). This rearrangement joins TRBV19 to TRBJ2-2; checking the TCRdb D call of TRBD2 is not possible without DNA. Germline lookup yields CDR1 LNHDA and CDR2 SQIVND (reference sequence). The length of the CDR3 is 14 residues. The CDR3 region is CATQEGRNTGELFF.

The genes are TRBV7-6 and TRBJ2-7; TCRdb's D gene call, TRBD1, goes unchecked for lack of DNA. Germline values: CDR1 SGHVS, CDR2 FNYEAQ. This CDR3 region has 19 residues. The CDR3 protein is CASSLARDRGLLRSYEQYF.

V is TRBV13 and J is TRBJ1-4. The germline gives CDR1 PRHDT, CDR2 FYEKMQ (reference sequence). The CDR3 totals 13 residues. CDR3 sequence: CASSLAQNEKLFF.

The J gene is TRBJ2-5, the V gene TRBV5-6; TCRdb calls TRBD2, which cannot be checked without DNA. The CDR3 loop spans 16 amino acids. The germline CDR1 and CDR2 sequences are SGHDT and YYEEEE. CDR3: CASSLDGSGGQETQYF.

V and J are TRBV5-6 and TRBJ2-1; TCRdb calls TRBD1, which cannot be checked without DNA. This CDR3 has 13 amino acids. Germline V CDR1 and CDR2: SGHDT, YYEEEE. CDR3 sequence: CASSLLGVNRQFF.

The chain carries TRBV12-3 or TRBV12-4 and TRBJ2-6; TCRdb's D call, TRBD2, is unchecked because there is no DNA. The CDR3 spans 18 residues. The CDR3: CASSESGDWFGGANVLTF.

According to its frequency, this clonotype is medium-sized. This chain links TRBV19 with TRBJ2-7; TCRdb's D call, TRBD1, is unchecked because there is no DNA. CDR3 size: 14 residues. Germline loops: CDR1 LNHDA, CDR2 SQIVND (reference sequence). The CDR3 loop is CASSKGQGGHEQYF.

The chain carries TRBV6-2 or TRBV6-3 and TRBJ2-7; TCRdb names TRBD1, which stays unverified in the absence of DNA. CDR1 and CDR2 (germline): MNHEY, SVGEGT. The CDR3 spans 16 residues. CDR3 sequence: CASSSRAGTGFNEQYF.

The V and J genes are TRBV19 and TRBJ1-2; the D call of TRBD1 rests on TCRdb alone, since no DNA is present to check it. Germline V gene lookup returns CDR1 LNHDA and CDR2 SQIVND (reference sequence). The CDR3 is 16 amino acids. The CDR3: CASSIEGTAANYGYTF.